Sequencing of this T cell receptor beta chain was carried out in a study of blood T cell repertoires in COVID-19. Background on the study: PBMCs, B-cell-depleted T cells, or T cells were the source of the cDNA or gDNA that made up the material.

The germline V gene encodes CDR1 MNHEY and CDR2 SMNVEV (reference sequence). Trimming removed 7 bases from V and 3 bases from J; junction bases left unmatched: 5. The CDR3 extends over 15 amino acids. Data came from immunoSEQ multiplex PCR; TCRdb stores just in-frame clones and leaves some out. The repertoire holds some 230,000 clones, with 75% to 90% as singletons. Enrolled through a virtual design, the participants were between roughly 18 and 100 years of age and came from about two dozen US areas. Only one count was recorded for this clone. The sample was PBMCs or T cells enriched from blood (not recorded which). The clonotype was recovered from a woman aged 18-29 years in a cohort exposed to, infected with or recovered from COVID-19 (not recorded which). J is TRBJ2-5 and V is TRBV27; 13 bases line up with TRBD2. In DNA form, the CDR3 reads TGTGCCAGCATAGGACTAGCGGGGGAGAAAGAGACCCAGTACTTC. Protein product: CASIGLAGEKETQYF.